This paragraph covers one TCR beta chain sequence. The data stem from a study of blood T cell repertoires in COVID-19. Study details: Researchers got acute and convalescent COVID-19 samples from the United States, Italy and Spain. From T cells, B-cell-depleted T cells, or PBMCs came the material, which was cDNA or gDNA.

The authors' processing: Amplification of reference gene primers provided the estimated nucleated cell counts. Assay used: immunoSEQ multiplex PCR; TCRdb lists only in-frame clones, some missing. V and J calls plus clone size are reproduced from that table; the DNA served to infer D and trimming. The data show 250,000 to 400,000 clones, 85% to 90% seen once. Trimming at V came to 3 bases and at J to 4 bases, leaving 5 bases not matched to a gene. Per germline, CDR1 MGHRA and CDR2 YSYEKL. The CDR3 sequence is 15 residues long. Sequencing was carried out using peripheral blood. This sequence was found in a woman in her 30s with COVID-19, enrolled during active disease. The J gene is TRBJ1-1, the V gene TRBV4-1; 10 bases align to TRBD1. CDR3 nucleotides: TGCGCCAGCAGCCACGGACAGGGGGTTGGCACTGAAGCTTTCTTT. Amino acids: CASSHGQGVGTEAFF.